The table lists the clone carrying this T cell receptor beta chain with a few counts. This sample is part of a study of blood T cell repertoires in COVID-19. Study-wide context: Samples taken during acute and convalescent COVID-19 were collected in the United States, Italy and Spain.

Using immunoSEQ multiplex PCR, the repertoire was profiled, and TCRdb retains in-frame clones only, with some absent. The table lists over 50,000 clones, roughly 91% of them singletons. The junction had 3 bases not matched to a gene; V was cut back by 4 bases and J by 0 bases. The germline gives CDR1 SGHTA, CDR2 FQGNSA. CDR3 size: 14 residues. This receptor was taken from a man aged 50-60 years with active COVID-19. The sequenced sample consisted of peripheral blood. The chain couples TRBV7-2 to TRBJ2-7; 7 nucleotides align to TRBD1. The CDR3 DNA sequence: TGTGCCAGCAGCTCCGACAGGGACTCCTACGAGCAGTACTTC. Amino acids: CASSSDRDSYEQYF.